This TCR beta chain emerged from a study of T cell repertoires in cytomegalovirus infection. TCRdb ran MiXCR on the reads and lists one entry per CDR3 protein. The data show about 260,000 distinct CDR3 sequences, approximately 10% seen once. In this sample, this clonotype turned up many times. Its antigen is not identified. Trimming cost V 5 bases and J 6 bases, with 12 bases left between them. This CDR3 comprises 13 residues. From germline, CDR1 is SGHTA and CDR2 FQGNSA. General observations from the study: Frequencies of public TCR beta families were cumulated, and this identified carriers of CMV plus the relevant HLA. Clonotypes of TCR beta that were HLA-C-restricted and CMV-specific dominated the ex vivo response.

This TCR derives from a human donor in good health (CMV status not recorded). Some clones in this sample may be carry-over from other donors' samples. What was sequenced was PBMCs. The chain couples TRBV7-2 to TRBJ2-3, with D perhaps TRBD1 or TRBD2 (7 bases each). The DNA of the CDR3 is TGTGCCAGCAGCCAGGGGGGGGGGGATACGCAGTATTTT. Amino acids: CASSQGGGDTQYF. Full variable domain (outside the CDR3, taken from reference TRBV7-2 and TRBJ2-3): GAGVSQSPSNKVTEKGKDVELRCDPISGHTALYWYRQSLGQGLEFLIYFQGNSAPDKSGLPSDRFSAERTGGSVSTLTIQRTQQEDSAVYLCASSQGGGDTQYFGPGTRLTVL.